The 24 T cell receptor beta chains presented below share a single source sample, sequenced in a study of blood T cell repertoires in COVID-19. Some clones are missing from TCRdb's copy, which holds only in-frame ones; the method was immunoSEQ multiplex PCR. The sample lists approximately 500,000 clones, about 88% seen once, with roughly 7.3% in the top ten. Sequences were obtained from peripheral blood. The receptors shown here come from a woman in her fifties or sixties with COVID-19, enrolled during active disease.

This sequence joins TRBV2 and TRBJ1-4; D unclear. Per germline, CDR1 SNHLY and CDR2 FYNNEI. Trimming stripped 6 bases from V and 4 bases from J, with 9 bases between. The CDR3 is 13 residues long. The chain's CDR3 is CASRLSYNEKLFF. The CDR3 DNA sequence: TGTGCCAGCAGATTGTCTTATAATGAAAAACTGTTTTTT.

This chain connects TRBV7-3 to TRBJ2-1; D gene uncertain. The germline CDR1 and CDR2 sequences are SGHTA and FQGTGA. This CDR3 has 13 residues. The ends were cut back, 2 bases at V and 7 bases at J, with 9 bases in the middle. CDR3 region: CASSLGQENEQFF. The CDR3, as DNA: TGTGCCAGCAGCTTAGGTCAGGAAAATGAGCAGTTCTTC. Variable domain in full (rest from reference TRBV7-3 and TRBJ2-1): GAGVSQTPSNKVTEKGKYVELRCDPISGHTALYWYRQSLGQGPEFLIYFQGTGAADDSGLPNDRFFAVRPEGSVSTLKIQRTERGDSAVYLCASSLGQENEQFFGPGTRLTVL.

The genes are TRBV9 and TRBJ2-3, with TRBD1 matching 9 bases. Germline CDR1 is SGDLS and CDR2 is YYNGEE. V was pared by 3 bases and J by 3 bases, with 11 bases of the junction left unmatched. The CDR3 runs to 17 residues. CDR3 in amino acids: CASSARFSGQGTDTQYF. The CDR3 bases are TGTGCCAGCAGCGCGCGGTTTTCAGGACAGGGGACAGATACGCAGTATTTT.

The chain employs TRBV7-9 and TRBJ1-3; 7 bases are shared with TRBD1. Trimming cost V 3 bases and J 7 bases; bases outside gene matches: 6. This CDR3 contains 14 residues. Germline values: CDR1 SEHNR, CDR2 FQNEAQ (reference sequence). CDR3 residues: CASSLEGARNTIYF. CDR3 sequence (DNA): TGTGCCAGCAGCTTGGAGGGGGCGCGGAACACCATATATTTT.

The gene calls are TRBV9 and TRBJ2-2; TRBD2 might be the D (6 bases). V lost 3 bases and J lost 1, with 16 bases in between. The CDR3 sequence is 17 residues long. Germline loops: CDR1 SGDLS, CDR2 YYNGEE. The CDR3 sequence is CASSAALVRGNTGELFF. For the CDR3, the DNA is TGTGCCAGCAGCGCCGCTTTGGTGCGGGGGAACACCGGGGAGCTGTTTTTT.

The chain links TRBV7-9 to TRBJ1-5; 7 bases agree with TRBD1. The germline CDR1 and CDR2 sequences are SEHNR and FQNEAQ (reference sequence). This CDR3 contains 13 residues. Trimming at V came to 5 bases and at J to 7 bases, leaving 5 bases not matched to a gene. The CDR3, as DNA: TGTGCCAGCAGCCGGACAGGAGGGCAGCCCCAGCATTTT. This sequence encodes CASSRTGGQPQHF.

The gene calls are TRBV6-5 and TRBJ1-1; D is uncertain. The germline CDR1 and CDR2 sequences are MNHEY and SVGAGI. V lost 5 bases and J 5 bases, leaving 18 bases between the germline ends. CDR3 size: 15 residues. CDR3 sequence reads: CASSPSASRGTEAFF. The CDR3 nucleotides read TGTGCCAGCAGTCCGTCAGCTTCGAGAGGGACTGAAGCTTTCTTT.

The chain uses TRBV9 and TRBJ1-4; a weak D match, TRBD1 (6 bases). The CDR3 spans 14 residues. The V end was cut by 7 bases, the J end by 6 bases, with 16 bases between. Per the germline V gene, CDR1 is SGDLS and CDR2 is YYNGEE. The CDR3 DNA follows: TGTGCCAGCGCCGAGACAGGCGGAGATGAAAAACTGTTTTTT. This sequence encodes CASAETGGDEKLFF.

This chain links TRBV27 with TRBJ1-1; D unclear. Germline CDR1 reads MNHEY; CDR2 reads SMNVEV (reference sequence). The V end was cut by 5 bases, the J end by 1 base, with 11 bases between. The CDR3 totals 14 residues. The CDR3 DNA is TGTGCCAGCAGTGCCGGGGTGCAGAACACTGAAGCTTTCTTT. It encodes CASSAGVQNTEAFF.

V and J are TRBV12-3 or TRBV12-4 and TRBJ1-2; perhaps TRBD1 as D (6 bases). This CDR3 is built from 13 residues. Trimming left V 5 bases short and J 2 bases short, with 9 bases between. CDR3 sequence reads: CASSQGQNYGYTF. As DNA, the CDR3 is TGTGCCAGCAGTCAAGGACAGAACTATGGCTACACCTTC.

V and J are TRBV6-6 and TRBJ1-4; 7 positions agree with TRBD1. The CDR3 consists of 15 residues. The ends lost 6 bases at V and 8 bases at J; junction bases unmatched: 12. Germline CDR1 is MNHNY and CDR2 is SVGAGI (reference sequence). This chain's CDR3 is CASSYRAQGVEKLFF. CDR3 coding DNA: TGTGCCAGCAGCTATCGGGCCCAGGGGGTGGAAAAACTGTTTTTT.

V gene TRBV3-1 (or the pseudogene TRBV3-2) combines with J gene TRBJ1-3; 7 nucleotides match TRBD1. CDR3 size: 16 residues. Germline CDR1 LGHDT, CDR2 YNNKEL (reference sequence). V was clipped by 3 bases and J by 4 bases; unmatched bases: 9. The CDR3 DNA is TGTGCCAGCAGCCAGATGCCGACAGGGACGGGAAACACCATATATTTT. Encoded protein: CASSQMPTGTGNTIYF.

The CDR3 DNA is TGTGCCAGCGAAGGGGGCACTTCGGCAGATACGCAGTATTTT. Translating gives CASEGGTSADTQYF. The V gene is TRBV6-5, the J gene TRBJ2-3; 7 bases align to TRBD1. The CDR3 runs to 14 residues. The J segment lost 4 bases and the V segment lost 8 bases, leaving 9 bases of the junction unmatched. Germline CDR1 reads MNHEY; CDR2 reads SVGAGI.

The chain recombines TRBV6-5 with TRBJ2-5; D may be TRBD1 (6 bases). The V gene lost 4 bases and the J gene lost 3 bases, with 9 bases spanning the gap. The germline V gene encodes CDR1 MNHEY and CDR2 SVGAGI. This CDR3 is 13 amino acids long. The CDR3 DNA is TGTGCCAGCAGTTTTGGACAGAAAGAGACCCAGTACTTC. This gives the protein CASSFGQKETQYF.

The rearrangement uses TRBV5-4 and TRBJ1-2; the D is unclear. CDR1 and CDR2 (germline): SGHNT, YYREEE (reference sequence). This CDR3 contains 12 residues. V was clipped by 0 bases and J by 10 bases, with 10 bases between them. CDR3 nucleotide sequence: TGTGCCAGCAGCTTGGCTAGCAGGAACTACACCTTC. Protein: CASSLASRNYTF.

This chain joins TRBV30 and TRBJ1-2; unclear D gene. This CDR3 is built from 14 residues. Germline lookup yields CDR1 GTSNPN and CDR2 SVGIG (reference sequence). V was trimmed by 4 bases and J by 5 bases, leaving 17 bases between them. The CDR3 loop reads CAWIVTGIEYGYTF. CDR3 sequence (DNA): TGTGCCTGGATAGTTACGGGGATTGAGTATGGCTACACCTTC.

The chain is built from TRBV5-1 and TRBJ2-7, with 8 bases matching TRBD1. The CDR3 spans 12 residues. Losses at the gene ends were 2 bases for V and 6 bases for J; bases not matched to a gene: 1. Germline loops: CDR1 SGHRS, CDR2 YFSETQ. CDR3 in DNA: TGCGCCAGCAGCTTTACAGGGGGCGAGCAGTACTTC. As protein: CASSFTGGEQYF.

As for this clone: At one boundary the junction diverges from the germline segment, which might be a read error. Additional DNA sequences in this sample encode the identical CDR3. The DNA of the CDR3 is TGTGCCAGCAGCTACTCCAGGGGTGGCGGCTACACCTTC. Translating it yields CASSYSRGGGYTF. This chain joins TRBV6-5 and TRBJ1-2; TRBD1 is a possible D gene (6 bases). This CDR3 has 13 residues. Germline loops: CDR1 MNHEY, CDR2 SVGAGI.

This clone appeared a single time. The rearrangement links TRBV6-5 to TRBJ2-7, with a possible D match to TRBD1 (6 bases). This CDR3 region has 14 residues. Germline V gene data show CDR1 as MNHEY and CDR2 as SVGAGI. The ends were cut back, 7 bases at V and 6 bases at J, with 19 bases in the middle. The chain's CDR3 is CASNRRQDMGEQYF. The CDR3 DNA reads TGTGCCAGCAATAGAAGACAGGACATGGGCGAGCAGTACTTC.

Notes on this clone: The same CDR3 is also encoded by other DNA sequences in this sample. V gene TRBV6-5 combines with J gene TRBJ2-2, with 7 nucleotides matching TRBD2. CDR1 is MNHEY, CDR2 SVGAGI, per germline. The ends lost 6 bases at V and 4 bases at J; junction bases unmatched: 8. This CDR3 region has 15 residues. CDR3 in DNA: TGTGCCAGCAGCCGTGGGGGGGACGGCACCGGGGAGCTGTTTTTT. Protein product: CASSRGGDGTGELFF.

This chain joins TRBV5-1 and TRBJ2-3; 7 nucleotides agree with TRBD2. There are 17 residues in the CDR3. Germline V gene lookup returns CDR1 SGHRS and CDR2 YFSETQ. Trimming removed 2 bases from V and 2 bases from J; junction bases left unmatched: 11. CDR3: CASSFTIGGSHTDTQYF. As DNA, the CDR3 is TGCGCCAGCAGCTTTACCATCGGGGGGTCGCACACAGATACGCAGTATTTT.

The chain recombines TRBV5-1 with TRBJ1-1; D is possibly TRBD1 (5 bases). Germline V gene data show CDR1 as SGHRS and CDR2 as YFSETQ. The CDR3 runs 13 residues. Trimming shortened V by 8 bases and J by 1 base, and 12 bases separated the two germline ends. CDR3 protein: CARGRGRNTEAFF. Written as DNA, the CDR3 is TGCGCCAGGGGGCGGGGGAGGAACACTGAAGCTTTCTTT.

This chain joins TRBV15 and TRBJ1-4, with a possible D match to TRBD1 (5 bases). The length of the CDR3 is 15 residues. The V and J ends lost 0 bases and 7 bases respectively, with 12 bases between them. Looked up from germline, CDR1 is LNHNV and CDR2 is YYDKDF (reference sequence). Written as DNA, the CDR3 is TGTGCCACCAGCAGAGAAAAGGGACTAGGTGAAAAACTGTTTTTT. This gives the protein CATSREKGLGEKLFF.

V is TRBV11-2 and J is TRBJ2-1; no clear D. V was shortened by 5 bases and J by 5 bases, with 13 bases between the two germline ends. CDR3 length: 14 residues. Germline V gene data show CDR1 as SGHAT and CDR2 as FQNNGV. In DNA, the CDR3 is TGTGCCAGCAGCGCACTTGCTGGGCACAATGAGCAGTTCTTC. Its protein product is CASSALAGHNEQFF.